The rows below give T cell receptor beta chains drawn from one sample of a study of graft-versus-host responses after intestinal transplantation. Their antigens remain unidentified. Assay used: immunoSEQ multiplex PCR; TCRdb lists only in-frame clones, some missing. Seen here are around 76,000 clones, about 94% observed once, and the top ten hold over 0.45%. The input for sequencing was unstimulated CD8+ T cells sorted from spleen or lymph node cells, taken before intestinal transplant. The receptors were sampled from a human donor who received an intestinal transplant. Both conserved end residues are part of each CDR3. Each record gives: D gene, V gene, J gene, clone size, CDR3 DNA, CDR3 protein. The D gene is left open where the match is weak. Some rows mark clone size as missing; the rest say once, few, many or name a class of expanded clone.

.	TRBV27	TRBJ1-1	.	TGTGCCAGCAGTTTATCTAGGGGGGGGAGCACTGAAGCTTTCTTT	CASSLSRGGSTEAFF
.	TRBV28	TRBJ2-3	.	TGTGCCAGCAGTCAGGGGAATACGCAGTATTTT	CASSQGNTQYF
.	TRBV7-9	TRBJ2-3	.	TGTGCCAGCAGCTACTTCGGGGATACGCAGTATTTT	CASSYFGDTQYF
TRBD1	TRBV19	TRBJ2-7	.	TGTGCCAGTAGACAGGGGTCCTCCTACGAGCAGTACTTC	CASRQGSSYEQYF
.	TRBV7-9	TRBJ1-1	.	TGTGCCAGCAGCTTAGGAGCTACTGAAGCTTTCTTT	CASSLGATEAFF
.	TRBV20-1	TRBJ2-1	once	TGCAGTGCTAGGTCTGAGCTGCAGTTCTTC	CSARSELQFF
.	TRBV2	TRBJ2-1	.	TGTGCCAGCAGTGAAGATGAATCAATCGAGCAGTTCTTC	CASSEDESIEQFF
TRBD1	TRBV6-5	TRBJ1-3	.	TGTGCCAGCAGTTACTCGGGACAGGGGGACACCATATATTTT	CASSYSGQGDTIYF
.	TRBV27	TRBJ2-1	.	TGTGCCAGCAGTTTCTCCCCGGGGAATGAGCAGTTCTTC	CASSFSPGNEQFF
TRBD2	TRBV4-1	TRBJ2-5	.	TGCGCCAGCAGCCAGAGCGGGAGGGCCGCGGAGACCCAGTACTTC	CASSQSGRAAETQYF
TRBD1	TRBV5-1	TRBJ2-3	.	TGCGCCAGCAGCTTGAGTGACAGGGGGCCAGATACGCAGTATTTT	CASSLSDRGPDTQYF
TRBD1	TRBV18	TRBJ2-7	.	TGTGCCAGCTCACACCACGGGGCCGGGACAGGGATCTGCGAGCAGTACTTC	CASSHHGAGTGICEQYF
TRBD2	TRBV13	TRBJ2-1	.	TGTGCCAGCAGCTTTGAGGGAGGGCTTTATGAGCAGTTCTTC	CASSFEGGLYEQFF
TRBD2	TRBV7-9	TRBJ2-1	.	TGTGCCAGCAGCCTCGGGAGGGCAGATCATGAGCAGTTCTTC	CASSLGRADHEQFF
TRBD2	TRBV5-4	TRBJ2-1	once	TGTGCCAGCACCAGGACTAGTCCCAATGAGCAGTTCTTC	CASTRTSPNEQFF
.	TRBV27	TRBJ2-3	.	TGTGCCAGCAGTTTAGGGGGGGCGTTTCCTGCAGATACGCAGTATTTT	CASSLGGAFPADTQYF
TRBD1	TRBV7-6	TRBJ1-1	.	TGTGCCAGCAGCTTAGACCCAAACAAACAGGGGCAAACTGAAGCTTTCTTT	CASSLDPNKQGQTEAFF
TRBD1	TRBV13	TRBJ1-5	.	TGTGCCAGCAGCTTAGGAGGACAGGGGTCCAATCAGCCCCAGCATTTT	CASSLGGQGSNQPQHF
TRBD1	TRBV27	TRBJ1-1	.	TGTGCCAGCAGTCAACGGACAGGGGTCAACACTGAAGCTTTCTTT	CASSQRTGVNTEAFF
.	TRBV6-5	TRBJ1-1	.	TGTGCCAGCAGCAACGGGGTGGTGGGGAACACTGAAGCTTTCTTT	CASSNGVVGNTEAFF
.	TRBV14	TRBJ2-7	.	TGTGCCAGCAGCCAAGAACTAGTACATCTACACTTC	CASSQELVHLHF
.	TRBV29-1	TRBJ2-1	once	TGCAGCGTTACCCGGCGAAATGAGCAGTTCTTC	CSVTRRNEQFF
TRBD1	TRBV6-5	TRBJ1-1	.	TGTGCCAGCAGTTACTCCCCCGGGACAGGGTCTGAAGCTTTCTTT	CASSYSPGTGSEAFF
.	TRBV9	TRBJ1-1	.	TGTGCCAGCAGCCCACAGCAGGGAGGGGACACTGAAGCTTTCTTT	CASSPQQGGDTEAFF
.	TRBV27	TRBJ2-3	.	TGTGCCAGCAGTTTCCTGAGCACAGATACGCAGTATTTT	CASSFLSTDTQYF
TRBD2	TRBV7-2	TRBJ2-5	.	TGTGCCAGCAGCTTAGTCAGAGGACTAGCGGGAACCAACCAAGAGACCCAGTACTTC	CASSLVRGLAGTNQETQYF
TRBD1	TRBV10-2	TRBJ2-7	.	TGCGCCAGCAGTGTGACAGGGGCCACCTACGAGCAGTACTTC	CASSVTGATYEQYF
TRBD2	TRBV9	TRBJ2-1	once	TGTGCCAGCAGCGTTCCGGATGACCCGCTAGCGGGCGTCTCCTACAATGAGCAGTTCTTC	CASSVPDDPLAGVSYNEQFF